This TCR beta chain was documented in a study of immune reconstitution after stem cell transplant in scleroderma (dated 2017 in TCRdb). The library relied on RT-PCR. Sequencing was carried out with an Illumina MiSeq. The public reads were reanalyzed by TCRdb: fastp trimming at Q25, MiXCR alignment, in-frame beta chains only. Each CDR3 protein appears once, grouped with its most common genes and DNA. In all, the sample holds about 5,600 distinct CDR3 sequences, and 8% of those were seen once. The top ten constitute 10% of the sample. The cysteine opens and the phenylalanine closes a CDR3 of 14 amino acids. Only the CDR3 portion is preserved as DNA: 42 bases, with reading frame beginning at the first base. Sequences LGHDT (CDR1) and YNNKEL (CDR2) are obtained from the germline V gene (reference sequence). The germline V end is reduced by 0 bases and the J end by 4 bases; junction bases left unmatched: 2.

In its sample, this clonotype comes out as medium-sized (0.01 to 0.1%). No antigen is known for it. Base qualities are not provided; no much larger clone lies one nucleotide away. Sampling was performed before or after autologous hematopoietic stem cell transplantation (not recorded which). This chain is built from TRBV3-1 and TRBJ1-1, and TRBD1 aligns with 7 junction nucleotides. The origin of this receptor is a male donor with systemic sclerosis. The CDR3 amino acid sequence is: CASSQDAGGTEAFF. The nucleotides read TGTGCCAGCAGCCAAGATGCAGGGGGCACTGAAGCTTTCTTT.